The clone carrying this T cell receptor beta chain was counted once. Antigen: not known. Healthy bone marrow donors made up the cohort. This entry comes from a study of cytomegalovirus exposure and HLA in healthy donors. Study results and limitations: Across donors, presence/absence analyses took sequencing depth to be roughly uniform. Available immune exposure information was restricted to CMV serostatus only.

The PCR ran on 60 Vbeta and 13 Jbeta primers. The protocol was immunoSEQ multiplex PCR, while the TCRdb copy is restricted to in-frame clones and leaves out a portion. This sample has more than 80,000 clones; over 55% occur once, and the top ten carry less than 3.5%. This CDR3 has 16 amino acids. V shed 3 bases and J 0 bases; nucleotides not matched to a gene: 3. Per germline, CDR1 SGDLS and CDR2 YYNGEE. The chain recombines TRBV9 with TRBJ2-3; 11 nucleotides agree with TRBD2. Sequenced material: PBMCs. This sequence originates from a female donor in good health and CMV-seronegative. CDR3 DNA: TGTGCCAGCAGCGCGGGACTAGCGGTTAGCACAGATACGCAGTATTTT. Protein sequence: CASSAGLAVSTDTQYF.